What follows describes a single TCR beta chain. Its cognate antigen is unknown. This sample is drawn from a study of cytomegalovirus exposure and HLA in healthy donors. Study as a whole: Around 87 million unique TCRs, all from HLA-typed donors, were included in an early release of the data.

General study points: Owing to their indistinguishability, certain V segments, notably TRBV6-2 and TRBV6-3, were excluded. Accurate prediction of HLA-A and HLA-B alleles (for most subjects) was reportedly achieved from TCR beta sequences. Versus the roughly 700-donor mean, an Asian-associated ancestry cluster reportedly showed fewer N-insertions in a later analysis.

The CDR3 is 14 residues long. The V gene's germline CDR1 is PRHDT and CDR2 FYEKMQ (reference sequence). V dropped 5 bases and J dropped 3; count of bases not matched to a gene: 5. Primers for the PCR totalled 60 Vbeta and 13 Jbeta. Profiled with immunoSEQ multiplex PCR; TCRdb holds only in-frame clones, not every one. The sample holds approximately 180,000 clones, under 85% seen once. This clonotype was obtained from a human donor in good health. This chain joins TRBV13 and TRBJ2-5; 8 nucleotides agree with TRBD1. The source material was PBMCs. The CDR3 DNA is TGTGCCAGCAGCCCTCCGACAGGGGAAGAGACCCAGTACTTC. Its translation: CASSPPTGEETQYF.